This T cell receptor (beta chain) was recovered during a study of response to subunit inactivated influenza vaccine. This CDR3 is built from 17 residues. CDR1 is LGHDT and CDR2 is YNNKEL in the germline V gene (reference sequence). Trimming at V came to 4 bases and at J to 2 bases, leaving 12 bases not matched to a gene. TCRdb reprocessed the RT-PCR reads with MiXCR, giving one entry per CDR3 protein. This sample has hundreds of thousands of distinct CDR3 sequences; 10% to 15% occur once, and the top ten carry roughly a tenth. The source was PBMCs from blood, collected on the day of vaccination. The source is a man aged 50-59 years who received an inactivated influenza vaccine. The V gene is TRBV3-1, the J gene TRBJ2-3; 7 bases align to TRBD2. The DNA of the CDR3 is TGTGCCAGCAGCCCCAGCCCGGGCGGGAGTATCACAGATACGCAGTATTTT. Translation: CASSPSPGGSITDTQYF.